This T cell receptor beta chain came from a study of glioma-infiltrating T cells after dendritic cell vaccination. Overall study results and limits: Longer survival after dendritic cell vaccination followed higher pretreatment TIL content.

Only patients with spare fresh-frozen tumor and over two years of follow-up were included. PBMC were collected before vaccination, two weeks after the third vaccination, and at progression. The CDR3 spans 13 residues. Per germline, CDR1 LNHDA and CDR2 SQIVND (reference sequence). V lost 5 bases and J lost 8; bases outside the gene matches: 7. This clone has a single count. The antigen is undetermined. Up to about 2 ug genomic DNA was used for TCRB CDR3 amplification. This table comes from immunoSEQ multiplex PCR, and its TCRdb copy is limited to in-frame clones, with some not included. This table has about 38,000 clones, approximately 82% appearing once.

The rearrangement links TRBV19 to TRBJ1-2, with 8 bases identical to TRBD1. The TCR originated in a human donor with glioblastoma. The specimen comprised blood, sampled before dendritic cell vaccination. The CDR3 DNA follows: TGTGCCAGTAGTGTCGGACAGGGTGGCGGCTACACCTTC. Protein sequence: CASSVGQGGGYTF.